A selection of T cell receptor beta chains follows, all from one sample in a study of T cells in pancreatic ductal adenocarcinoma. TCRdb's copy holds only in-frame clones and misses some; the assay was immunoSEQ multiplex PCR. The data contain about 100,000 clones, roughly 96% of them singletons. Sequenced material: PBMCs. These receptors originate from a human donor with pancreatic ductal adenocarcinoma. Both conserved end residues are part of each CDR3. The D gene is left open where the match is weak. Clone sizes are given selectively: once, few, many, or a class where the clone is expanded.

length	J	size	V	D	DNA	CDR3
15	TRBJ1-5	.	TRBV9	.	TGTGCCAGCAGCGTAGACTCGGGGGACGGTCAGCCCCAGCATTTT	CASSVDSGDGQPQHF
14	TRBJ1-4	.	TRBV19	TRBD1	TGTGCCAGTAGTATACAGGGGGCTAATGAAAAACTGTTTTTT	CASSIQGANEKLFF
15	TRBJ2-2	.	TRBV19	.	TGTGCCAGCAAACTTGATCCAGGGTACACCGGGGAGCTGTTTTTT	CASKLDPGYTGELFF
15	TRBJ2-3	once	TRBV5-4	TRBD2	TGTGCCAGCAGCTGGACTAGCGGGAGACCAGATACGCAGTATTTT	CASSWTSGRPDTQYF
17	TRBJ2-3	.	TRBV9	.	TGTGCCAGCAGCTCCCAAGGGGTGCGGGAAGGAACAGATACGCAGTATTTT	CASSSQGVREGTDTQYF
14	TRBJ2-2	.	TRBV5-1	.	TGCGCCAGCAGCTTGGCCTTCGAGGTCGGGGAGCTGTTTTTT	CASSLAFEVGELFF
12	TRBJ1-1	.	TRBV28	.	TGTGCCAGCAGTTTAGGGACATCTGAAGCTTTCTTT	CASSLGTSEAFF
12	TRBJ2-2	.	TRBV7-2	.	TGTGCCAGCTCGACTAGGACCGGGGAGCTGTTTTTT	CASSTRTGELFF
13	TRBJ2-7	.	TRBV27	TRBD1	TGTGCCAGCAGTCCTCCGGGACAGTACGAGCAGTACTTC	CASSPPGQYEQYF
14	TRBJ1-2	.	TRBV15	TRBD1	TGTGCCACCAGCAGAGAATCGACAGGGTACGGCTACACCTTC	CATSRESTGYGYTF
13	TRBJ2-7	.	TRBV11-2	.	TGTGCCAGCAGCTTAACAGACGGCTACGAGCAGTACTTC	CASSLTDGYEQYF
12	TRBJ2-7	.	TRBV5-6	.	TGTGCCAGCAGCTGGGCAACGCACGAGCCTTACTTC	CASSWATHEPYF
12	TRBJ1-1	.	TRBV6-6	.	TGTGCCACAGTTGCGGGGAACACTGAAGCTTTCTTT	CATVAGNTEAFF
12	TRBJ1-2	.	TRBV28	TRBD1	TGTGCCAGCAGGGACCCGGACAGGCACTACACCTTC	CASRDPDRHYTF
16	TRBJ2-1	.	TRBV18	TRBD1	TGTGCCAGCTCACCACCGGGACAGGGACTTTACAATGAGCAGTTCTTC	CASSPPGQGLYNEQFF
15	TRBJ2-7	.	TRBV10-3	TRBD2	TGTGCCATCAGTGATTCTAGCGGGAACAGGGGAGAGCAGTACTTC	CAISDSSGNRGEQYF
13	TRBJ2-3	.	TRBV7-2	.	TGTGCCAGCAGCTGGGGGGGCACAGATACGCAGTATTTT	CASSWGGTDTQYF
15	TRBJ1-3	once	TRBV9	TRBD1	TGTGCCAGCAGCACGACAGGGGGTGGTGGAAACACCATATATTTT	CASSTTGGGGNTIYF
15	TRBJ2-1	once	TRBV30	.	TGTGCCTGGAGTGTAAGAGGGGGATTTCACAATGAGCAGTTCTTC	CAWSVRGGFHNEQFF
17	TRBJ1-3	.	TRBV11-2	TRBD1	TGTGCCAGCAGCCCATTTTTCGGTACAGGGGCTGGAAACACCATATATTTT	CASSPFFGTGAGNTIYF
17	TRBJ2-5	.	TRBV5-7	TRBD2	TGTGCCAGCAGCTTCCGGACCGGGACTAGCGGACAAGAGACCCAGTACTTC	CASSFRTGTSGQETQYF
16	TRBJ2-1	.	TRBV11-2	TRBD1	TGTGCCAGCAGCTTAGGGGAAGGGACAGAATACAATGAGCAGTTCTTC	CASSLGEGTEYNEQFF
10	TRBJ2-7	.	TRBV28	.	TGTGCCAGCAGCCTCTACGAGCAGTACTTC	CASSLYEQYF
16	TRBJ2-7	.	TRBV25-1	TRBD1	TGTGCCAGCAGTGAATATTCAGGGGGCAATCTATACGAGCAGTACTTC	CASSEYSGGNLYEQYF
13	TRBJ2-3	.	TRBV28	.	TGTGCCAGCAATCTACTACTAGGAGATACGCAGTATTTT	CASNLLLGDTQYF
12	TRBJ2-7	once	TRBV12-5	.	TGTGCTAGTGGTTTGACTCGCTACGAGCAGTACTTC	CASGLTRYEQYF
11	TRBJ1-1	.	TRBV7-8	.	TGTGCCAGCAGCACCAGGTCTGAAGCTTTCTTT	CASSTRSEAFF
11	TRBJ2-1	.	TRBV6-4	.	TGTGCCAGCGGGAGGGGGGGTGAGCAGTTCTTC	CASGRGGEQFF
17	TRBJ1-3	.	TRBV7-8	TRBD1	TGTGCCAGCAGCGCCCGGACAGGGGCTATTTTAGAGAACACCATATATTTT	CASSARTGAILENTIYF
12	TRBJ2-2	.	TRBV6-5	TRBD1	TGTGCCACCTTCGGACAGGTCGGGGAGCTGTTTTTT	CATFGQVGELFF
15	TRBJ1-1	.	TRBV25-1	TRBD1	TGTGCCAGCACAGGACCCACAGGGGCGCGGGTAGGTGCTTTCTTT	CASTGPTGARVGAFF
13	TRBJ2-1	.	TRBV27	.	TGTGCCAGCAGTTTAGCAGGGCACAATGAGCAGTTCTTC	CASSLAGHNEQFF
14	TRBJ1-2	.	TRBV5-8	TRBD1	TGTGCCAGCAGCGTGGGACAGGGAGACTATGGCTACACCTTC	CASSVGQGDYGYTF
12	TRBJ2-1	.	TRBV27	.	TGTGCCAGCAGTTCCCGACAAGGGGGTTGGATCTTC	CASSSRQGGWIF
15	TRBJ2-2	.	TRBV18	.	TGTGCCAGCTCAACCTCAGGTTCGAACACCGGGGAGCTGTTTTTT	CASSTSGSNTGELFF
16	TRBJ2-7	.	TRBV4-1	TRBD1	TGCGCCAGCAGCCAAGACGGGACAGGCCGAGGGTACGAGCAGTACTTC	CASSQDGTGRGYEQYF
14	TRBJ2-1	.	TRBV25-1	.	TGTGCCAGCAGTGAATACCCCCTTTACAATGAGCAGTTCTTC	CASSEYPLYNEQFF
15	TRBJ2-3	.	TRBV4-1	.	TGCGCCAGCAGAGCCAGGGTCCCAGGTATAGATACGCAGTATTTT	CASRARVPGIDTQYF
15	TRBJ2-3	.	TRBV30	TRBD1	TGTGCCTGGAGTGACATGGACAGGGTGTCAGATACGCAGTATTTT	CAWSDMDRVSDTQYF
17	TRBJ2-2	.	TRBV27	TRBD2	TGTGCCAGCAGTTTATCGATAGCGGGAGGGAACACCGGGGAGCTGTTTTTT	CASSLSIAGGNTGELFF
13	TRBJ2-7	.	TRBV2	.	TGTGCCAGCAGTACCCAGGGCCCCTACGAGCAGTACTTC	CASSTQGPYEQYF
16	TRBJ2-7	.	TRBV13	.	TGTGCCAGCAGCTCCAACCGACAGTCCCTACGAGTGGAGCAGTACTTC	CASSSNRQSLRVEQYF
17	TRBJ2-7	.	TRBV18	.	TGTGCCAGCTCACCAAGTGTTGTGCTTGGGAGGATGGGCGAGCAGTACTTC	CASSPSVVLGRMGEQYF
12	TRBJ1-1	few	TRBV6-5	TRBD1	TGTGCCAGCAGTGAACAGGGGGCGGAGGCTTTCTTT	CASSEQGAEAFF
14	TRBJ2-5	.	TRBV5-4	.	TGTGCCAGCAGCTTGGGTTCGGTATCGGGGACCCAGTACTTC	CASSLGSVSGTQYF
14	TRBJ1-1	.	TRBV6-5	.	TGTGCCAGCAGTTACTCCACGAGGTCCACTGAAGCTTTCTTT	CASSYSTRSTEAFF
14	TRBJ2-5	.	TRBV10-3	TRBD2	TGTGCCACTACTGACTCTAGCGGGATTGAGACCCAGTACTTC	CATTDSSGIETQYF
16	TRBJ2-7	.	TRBV28	.	TGTGCCAGCAGTTTTATTGGGAGAGGTAGCGCGTACGAGCAGTACTTC	CASSFIGRGSAYEQYF
15	TRBJ1-3	.	TRBV5-4	.	TGTGCCAGCAGCTTGGAGGGACACCCTGGAAACACCATATATTTT	CASSLEGHPGNTIYF
14	TRBJ2-7	.	TRBV15	.	TGTGCCACCAGCACGCGGGCAAGTACCCACGAGCAGTACTTC	CATSTRASTHEQYF
13	TRBJ2-7	.	TRBV19	.	TGTGCCAGTTCGGAGGGTTCCCCCTACGAGCAGTACTTC	CASSEGSPYEQYF
14	TRBJ2-2	.	TRBV7-2	.	TGTGCCAGCAGCTTCGGCACAGGGATCGGGGAGCTGTTTTTT	CASSFGTGIGELFF
13	TRBJ1-2	.	TRBV11-2	.	TGTGCCAGCAGCGAACTTTACGTCGGTGGCTACACCTTC	CASSELYVGGYTF